The next 18 T cell receptor beta chains were all read from a single sample in a study of blood T cell repertoires in COVID-19. This table comes from immunoSEQ multiplex PCR, and its TCRdb copy is limited to in-frame clones, with some not included. Of about 110,000 clones detected, 65% to 90% appear once; the ten largest clones hold less than 45%. Material: peripheral blood. The receptors were sampled from an elderly man with acute or convalescent COVID-19.

The chain uses TRBV3-1 (or the pseudogene TRBV3-2) and TRBJ2-1; perhaps TRBD2 as D (6 bases). The V gene's germline CDR1 is LGHDT and CDR2 YNNKEL (reference sequence). The CDR3 has 15 amino acids. With 4 bases removed from V and 2 bases from J, the gap between germline ends came to 12 bases. This CDR3 is CASSPPSAPYNEQFF. As DNA, the CDR3 is TGTGCCAGCAGCCCCCCTAGCGCGCCCTACAATGAGCAGTTCTTC.

This clone appeared a few times. V is TRBV3-1 (or the pseudogene TRBV3-2) and J is TRBJ2-5; 9 bases align to TRBD1. The germline V gene has CDR1 LGHDT and CDR2 YNNKEL (reference sequence). Germline trimming cut 8 bases from V and 9 bases from J; bases unmatched to any gene: 7. The CDR3 is 12 residues long. CDR3 protein: CASCTGGLSQYF. CDR3 nucleotide sequence: TGTGCCAGCTGCACAGGGGGCCTCTCCCAGTACTTC.

The chain carries TRBV15 and TRBJ2-3, with 14 bases matching TRBD2. CDR1 is LNHNV and CDR2 is YYDKDF in the germline V gene (reference sequence). CDR3 length equals 15 residues. Unmatched junction bases numbered 4, after V lost 5 bases and J lost 6 bases. The CDR3 loop is CATSDWTSGRDTQYF. The CDR3 DNA follows: TGTGCCACCAGCGATTGGACTAGCGGGAGGGATACGCAGTATTTT.

This clone came up once. J is TRBJ2-5 and V is TRBV29-1; 8 positions match TRBD2. Germline CDR1 SQVTM, CDR2 ANQGSEA. The CDR3 length is 12 residues. V lost 1 base and J lost 5; bases outside the gene matches: 0. The CDR3 DNA reads as TGCAGCGTTGAAGCGGGAGGGGAGACCCAGTACTTC. Translated, it gives CSVEAGGETQYF.

A remark on this clone: At one end, the junction sequence differs from germline, possibly due to a read error. V gene TRBV5-1 combines with J gene TRBJ1-1; the D is unclear. This CDR3 has 15 residues. Germline V gives CDR1 SGHRS, CDR2 YFSETQ. CDR3 amino acids: CASSHGNQGNPEAFF. The CDR3 DNA sequence: TGCGCCAGCAGCCACGGGAATCAAGGGAACCCTGAAGCTTTCTTT.

In DNA, the CDR3 is TGTGCCAGCAGTTTAACGGGGGTGACCTCTGGAAACACCATATATTTT. Translated: CASSLTGVTSGNTIYF. The chain has TRBV28 and TRBJ1-3, with a tentative D call TRBD1 (5 bases). The germline V gene has CDR1 MDHEN and CDR2 SYDVKM. This CDR3 has 16 amino acids. Trimming pared 2 bases from V and 0 bases from J, leaving 11 bases between.

This chain connects TRBV12-3 or TRBV12-4 to TRBJ2-7; D perhaps matches TRBD1 (5 bases). Trimming cost V 3 bases and J 2 bases, with 8 bases left between them. The CDR3 is made up of 13 amino acids. In DNA, the CDR3 is TGTGCCAGCAGTTTGGGGCAGCCCTACGAGCAGTACTTC. Translation gives CASSLGQPYEQYF.

The chain couples TRBV19 to TRBJ2-7, with D perhaps matching TRBD2 (6 bases). CDR3 length: 15 amino acids. Germline V gene sequence: CDR1 LNHDA, CDR2 SQIVND (reference sequence). V was pared by 5 bases and J by 2 bases, with 16 bases between. The CDR3 region has the DNA TGTGCCAGTAGTTATACCGGGACTCGAACCTACGAGCAGTACTTC. Protein: CASSYTGTRTYEQYF.

The chain links TRBV4-3 to TRBJ2-3; D might be TRBD1 (5 bases). Trimming left V 0 bases short and J 1 base short, with 8 bases between. This CDR3 spans 15 amino acids. The germline V gene encodes CDR1 LGHNA and CDR2 YSLEER. The CDR3 region is CASSQEGRGTDTQYF. CDR3 nucleotides: TGCGCCAGCAGCCAAGAGGGCAGGGGCACAGATACGCAGTATTTT.

The chain joins TRBV5-4 to TRBJ1-4; D is uncertain. This CDR3 has 13 amino acids. Trimming removed 1 base at V and 5 bases at J, with 6 bases between. The germline gives CDR1 SGHNT, CDR2 YYREEE (reference sequence). CDR3 region: CASSLYGNEKLFF. The CDR3 nucleotides are TGTGCCAGCAGCTTGTACGGGAATGAAAAACTGTTTTTT.

This sequence joins TRBV4-2 and TRBJ2-1, with unresolved D. Germline V gene sequence: CDR1 LGHNA, CDR2 YNFKEQ. V was cut by 9 bases and J by 2 bases, with 2 bases left in between. The CDR3 is made up of 10 amino acids. The CDR3 sequence: CASTYNEQFF. In DNA, the CDR3 is TGTGCCAGTACCTACAATGAGCAGTTCTTC.

This clone was found a few times. This chain links TRBV3-1 (or the pseudogene TRBV3-2) with TRBJ2-3, with 7 bases matching TRBD2. The CDR3 runs to 15 residues. Germline values: CDR1 LGHDT, CDR2 YNNKEL (reference sequence). V gave up 6 bases and J gave up 0 bases; unmatched junction bases: 6. This CDR3 is CASRRSGTSTDTQYF. CDR3 nucleotides: TGTGCCAGCAGGAGAAGCGGGACTAGCACAGATACGCAGTATTTT.

The chain carries TRBV6-6 and TRBJ1-1, with D possibly matching TRBD1 (6 bases). CDR1 is MNHNY, CDR2 SVGAGI, per germline (reference sequence). The CDR3 totals 13 residues. V lost 2 bases and J lost 8, with 12 bases in between. DNA for the CDR3: TGTGCCAGCAGTTACCCTACAGGGACCGAAGCTTTCTTT. This translates into CASSYPTGTEAFF.

Comments on this clone: The same CDR3 can be traced to other DNA sequences in this sample. In DNA, the CDR3 is TGTGCCAGCAGTTCTAGCGCTAGCTCCTACAATGAGCAGTTCTTC. This gives the protein CASSSSASSYNEQFF. The chain carries TRBV7-3 and TRBJ2-1; tentatively, D is TRBD2 (6 bases). The CDR3 contains 15 residues. Germline values: CDR1 SGHTA, CDR2 FQGTGA. Trimming left V 6 bases short and J 0 bases short, with 12 bases between.

V gene TRBV3-1 (or the pseudogene TRBV3-2) combines with J gene TRBJ2-6; 7 bases match TRBD1. The CDR3 is made up of 16 amino acids. The junction had 5 bases not matched to a gene; V was cut back by 4 bases and J by 2 bases. Germline-derived CDR1 and CDR2 are LGHDT and YNNKEL (reference sequence). The CDR3 loop is CASSPYDRAGANVLTF. In nucleotides, the CDR3 is TGTGCCAGCAGCCCTTACGACAGGGCTGGGGCCAACGTCCTGACTTTC.

V and J are TRBV24-1 and TRBJ1-5, with TRBD1 matching 7 bases. There are 13 residues in the CDR3. Losses at the gene ends were 4 bases for V and 5 bases for J; bases not matched to a gene: 1. CDR1 KGHDR and CDR2 SFDVKD come from the germline V gene. The CDR3 DNA sequence: TGTGCCACCAGTGACACAGGGGATCAGCCCCAGCATTTT. Amino acid sequence: CATSDTGDQPQHF.

The V and J genes are TRBV11-3 and TRBJ2-3; D not certain. The germline gives CDR1 SGHNT, CDR2 YENEEA. The CDR3 sequence is 15 residues long. Trimming stripped 6 bases from V and 3 bases from J, with 16 bases between. In nucleotides, the CDR3 is TGTGCCAGCAGTAAGATGGGTAAGAGGACAGATACGCAGTATTTT. Its protein is CASSKMGKRTDTQYF.

This clone came up many times. The chain carries TRBV5-4 and TRBJ1-2; a weak D match, TRBD1 (6 bases). From germline, CDR1 is SGHNT and CDR2 YYREEE (reference sequence). Trimming removed 3 bases from V and 4 bases from J, with 10 bases in between. The CDR3 spans 13 residues. CDR3 region: CASSSTGFYGYTF. CDR3 DNA: TGTGCCAGCAGCTCTACAGGGTTCTATGGCTACACCTTC.